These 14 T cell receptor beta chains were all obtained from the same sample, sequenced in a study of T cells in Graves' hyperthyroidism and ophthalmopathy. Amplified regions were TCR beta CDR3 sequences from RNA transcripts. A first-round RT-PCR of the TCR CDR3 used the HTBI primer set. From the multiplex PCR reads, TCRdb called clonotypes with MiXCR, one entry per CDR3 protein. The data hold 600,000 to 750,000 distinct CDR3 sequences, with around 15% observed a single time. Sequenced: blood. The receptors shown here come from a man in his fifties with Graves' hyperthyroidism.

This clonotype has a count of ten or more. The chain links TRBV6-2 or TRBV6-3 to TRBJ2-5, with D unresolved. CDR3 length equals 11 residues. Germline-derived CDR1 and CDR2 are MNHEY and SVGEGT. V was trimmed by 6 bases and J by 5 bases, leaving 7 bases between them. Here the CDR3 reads CASRLEETQYF. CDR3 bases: TGTGCCAGCAGATTGGAGGAGACCCAGTACTTC.

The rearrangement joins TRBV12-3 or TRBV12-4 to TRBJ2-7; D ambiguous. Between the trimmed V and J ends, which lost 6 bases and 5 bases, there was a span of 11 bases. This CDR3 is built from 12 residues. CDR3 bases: TGTGCCAGCAGAGATTGGGATCACGAGCAGTACTTC. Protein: CASRDWDHEQYF.

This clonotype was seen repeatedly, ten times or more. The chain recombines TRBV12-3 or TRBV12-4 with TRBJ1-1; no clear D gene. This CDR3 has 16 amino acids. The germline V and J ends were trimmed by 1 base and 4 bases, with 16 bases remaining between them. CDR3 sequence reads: CASSLGENGFGTEAFF. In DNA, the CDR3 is TGTGCCAGCAGTTTAGGTGAGAACGGGTTTGGCACTGAAGCTTTCTTT.

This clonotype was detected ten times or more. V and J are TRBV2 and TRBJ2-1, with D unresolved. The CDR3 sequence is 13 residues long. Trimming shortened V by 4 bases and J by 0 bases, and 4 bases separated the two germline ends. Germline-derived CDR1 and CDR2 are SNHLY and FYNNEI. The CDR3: CASSGFSYNEQFF. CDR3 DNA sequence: TGTGCCAGCAGTGGCTTCTCCTACAATGAGCAGTTCTTC. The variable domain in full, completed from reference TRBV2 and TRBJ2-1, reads EPEVTQTPSHQVTQMGQEVILRCVPISNHLYFYWYRQILGQKVEFLVSFYNNEISEKSEIFDDQFSVERPDGSNFTLKIRSTKLEDSAMYFCASSGFSYNEQFFGPGTRLTVL.

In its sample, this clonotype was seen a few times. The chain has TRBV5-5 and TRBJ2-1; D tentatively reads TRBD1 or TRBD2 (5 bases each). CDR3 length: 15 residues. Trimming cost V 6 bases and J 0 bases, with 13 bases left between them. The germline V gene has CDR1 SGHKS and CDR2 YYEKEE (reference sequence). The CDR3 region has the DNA TGTGCCAGCACCTTCCGTGGGACCTCCTACAATGAGCAGTTCTTC. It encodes CASTFRGTSYNEQFF.

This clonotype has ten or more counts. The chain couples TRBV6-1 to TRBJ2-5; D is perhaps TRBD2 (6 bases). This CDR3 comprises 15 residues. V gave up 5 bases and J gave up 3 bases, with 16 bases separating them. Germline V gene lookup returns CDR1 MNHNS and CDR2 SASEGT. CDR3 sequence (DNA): TGTGCCAGCAGTTCCGGGACTCACTCTAAAGAGACCCAGTACTTC. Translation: CASSSGTHSKETQYF.

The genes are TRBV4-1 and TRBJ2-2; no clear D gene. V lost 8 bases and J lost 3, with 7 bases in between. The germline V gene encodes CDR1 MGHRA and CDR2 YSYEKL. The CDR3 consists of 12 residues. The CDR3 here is CASGSDTGELFF. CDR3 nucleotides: TGCGCCAGCGGGTCGGACACCGGGGAGCTGTTTTTT.

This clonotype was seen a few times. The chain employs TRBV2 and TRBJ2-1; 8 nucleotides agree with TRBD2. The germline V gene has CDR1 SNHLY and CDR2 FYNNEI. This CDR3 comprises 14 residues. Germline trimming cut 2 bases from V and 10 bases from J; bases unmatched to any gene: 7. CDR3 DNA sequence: TGTGCCAGCAGTGAATCGGCTAGCGGGCTAGAGCAGTTCTTC. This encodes CASSESASGLEQFF. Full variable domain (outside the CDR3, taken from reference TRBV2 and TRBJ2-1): EPEVTQTPSHQVTQMGQEVILRCVPISNHLYFYWYRQILGQKVEFLVSFYNNEISEKSEIFDDQFSVERPDGSNFTLKIRSTKLEDSAMYFCASSESASGLEQFFGPGTRLTVL.

In nucleotides, the CDR3 is TGTGCCAGCGGGACTACCATTCAAAGCTCCTACGAGCAGTACTTC. Protein sequence: CASGTTIQSSYEQYF. The chain combines TRBV6-2 or TRBV6-3 with TRBJ2-7, with 7 bases identical to TRBD2. Germline values: CDR1 MNHEY, CDR2 SVGEGT. Trimming cost V 8 bases and J 0 bases; bases outside gene matches: 10. The CDR3 spans 15 residues.

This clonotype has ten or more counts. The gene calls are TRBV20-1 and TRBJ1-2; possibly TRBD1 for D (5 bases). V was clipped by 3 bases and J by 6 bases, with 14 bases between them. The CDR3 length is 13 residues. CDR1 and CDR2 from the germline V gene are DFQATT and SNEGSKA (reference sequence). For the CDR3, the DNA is TGCAGTGCTAGTTCCGGGACGGGGAATGGCTACACCTTC. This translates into CSASSGTGNGYTF.

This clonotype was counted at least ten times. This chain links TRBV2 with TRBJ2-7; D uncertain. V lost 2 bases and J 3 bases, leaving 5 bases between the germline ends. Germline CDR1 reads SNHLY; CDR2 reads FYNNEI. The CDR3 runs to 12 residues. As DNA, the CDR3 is TGTGCCAGCAGTGAAATTGGCTACGAGCAGTACTTC. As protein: CASSEIGYEQYF.

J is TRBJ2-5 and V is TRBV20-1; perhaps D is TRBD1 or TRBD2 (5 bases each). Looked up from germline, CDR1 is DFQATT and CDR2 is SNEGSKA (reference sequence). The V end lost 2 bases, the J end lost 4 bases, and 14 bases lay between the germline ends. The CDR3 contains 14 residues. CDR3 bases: TGCAGTGCTAGACTAGCCGAAAGGGGAGAGACCCAGTACTTC. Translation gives CSARLAERGETQYF.

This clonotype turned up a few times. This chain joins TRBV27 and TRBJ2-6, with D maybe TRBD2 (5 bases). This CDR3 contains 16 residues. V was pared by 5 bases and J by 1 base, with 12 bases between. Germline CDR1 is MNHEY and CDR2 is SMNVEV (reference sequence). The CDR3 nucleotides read TGTGCCAGCAGTCCGATTACTAGGTCTGGGGCCAACGTCCTGACTTTC. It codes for CASSPITRSGANVLTF.

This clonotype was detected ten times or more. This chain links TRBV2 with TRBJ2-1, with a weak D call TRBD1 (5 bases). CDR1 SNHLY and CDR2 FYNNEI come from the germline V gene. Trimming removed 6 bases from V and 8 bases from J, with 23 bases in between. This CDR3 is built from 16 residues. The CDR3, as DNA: TGTGCCAGCAGGGAAAGCGCAGGGTCTCTGATAGATGAGCAGTTCTTC. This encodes CASRESAGSLIDEQFF.